This TCR beta chain was sequenced for a study of OX40 agonist ivuxolimab in advanced cancers. The overall study: Participants averaged 60 years of age (range about 23 to 80) and were 75% to 90% male. It was permissible to have had prior anti-PD-1, anti-PD-L1 or anti-CTLA-4 therapy, and around 43% had some.

Anyone with autoimmune disease history or systemic immunosuppression was excluded. The repertoire was sequenced with immunoSEQ multiplex PCR; TCRdb's copy has only in-frame clones and lacks some. The sample lists under 80,000 clones, 80% to 95% seen once, with approximately 1.8% in the top ten. V lost 1 base to trimming and J lost 2 bases; unmatched junction nucleotides: 3. CDR3 length equals 14 residues. Germline values: CDR1 SGDLS, CDR2 YYNGEE. The genes are TRBV9 and TRBJ2-7; 7 nucleotides agree with TRBD1. Sequenced material: CD4+ or CD8+ T cells sorted from blood, taken in a trial of the OX40 agonist ivuxolimab. The TCR originated in an adult with an advanced solid tumor such as melanoma, head and neck, liver or kidney cancer. CDR3 coding DNA: TGTGCCAGCAGCGTAACCGGGACAGCCTACGAGCAGTACTTC. This translates into CASSVTGTAYEQYF.